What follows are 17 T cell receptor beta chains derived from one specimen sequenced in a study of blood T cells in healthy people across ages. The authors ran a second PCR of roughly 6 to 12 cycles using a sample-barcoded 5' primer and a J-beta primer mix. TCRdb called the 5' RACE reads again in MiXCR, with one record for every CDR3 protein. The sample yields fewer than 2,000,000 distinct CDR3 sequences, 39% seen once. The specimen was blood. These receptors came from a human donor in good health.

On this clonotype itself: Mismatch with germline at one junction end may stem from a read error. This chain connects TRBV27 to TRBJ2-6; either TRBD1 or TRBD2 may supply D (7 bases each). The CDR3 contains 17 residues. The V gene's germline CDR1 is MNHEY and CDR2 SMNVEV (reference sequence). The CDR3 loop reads CASTLSRGLSGANILTF. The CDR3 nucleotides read TGTGCCAGCACTCTTTCTAGGGGGCTAAGCGGGGCCAACATCCTGACTTTC.

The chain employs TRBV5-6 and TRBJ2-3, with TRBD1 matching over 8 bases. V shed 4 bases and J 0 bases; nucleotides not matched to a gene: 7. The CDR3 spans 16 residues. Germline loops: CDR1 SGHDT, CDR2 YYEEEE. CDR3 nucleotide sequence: TGTGCCAGCAGCATGCCGGGACAGGCTAGCACAGATACGCAGTATTTT. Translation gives CASSMPGQASTDTQYF.

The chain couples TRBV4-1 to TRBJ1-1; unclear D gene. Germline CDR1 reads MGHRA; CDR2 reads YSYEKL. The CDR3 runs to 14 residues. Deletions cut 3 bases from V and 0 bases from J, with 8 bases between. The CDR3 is CASSQFGLNTEAFF. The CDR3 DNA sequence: TGCGCCAGCAGCCAGTTCGGGTTGAACACTGAAGCTTTCTTT.

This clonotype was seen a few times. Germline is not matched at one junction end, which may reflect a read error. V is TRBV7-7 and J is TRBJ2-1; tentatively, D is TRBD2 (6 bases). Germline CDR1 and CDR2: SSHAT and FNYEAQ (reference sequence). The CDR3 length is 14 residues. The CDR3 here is CASSSLAAYNEQFF. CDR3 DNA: TGTGCTAGCAGCTCACTAGCAGCCTACAATGAGCAGTTCTTC.

Here the CDR3 DNA reads TGCGCCAGCAGCCCTCTCGGGCGGGGGGGCGTGGAGACCCAGTACTTC. Translated, it gives CASSPLGRGGVETQYF. V gene TRBV4-3 combines with J gene TRBJ2-7; 9 bases line up with TRBD2. The assigned J gene may be wrong: the sequence end matches TRBJ2-5 better. This CDR3 spans 16 amino acids. Germline assignment: CDR1 LGHNA and CDR2 YSLEER.

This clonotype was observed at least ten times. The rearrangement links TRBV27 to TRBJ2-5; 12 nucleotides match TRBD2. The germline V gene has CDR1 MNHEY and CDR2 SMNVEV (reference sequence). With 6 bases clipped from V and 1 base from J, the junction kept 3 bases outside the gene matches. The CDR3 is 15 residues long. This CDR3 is CASSSLAGGQETQYF. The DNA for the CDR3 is TGTGCCAGCAGCTCACTAGCGGGGGGCCAAGAGACCCAGTACTTC.

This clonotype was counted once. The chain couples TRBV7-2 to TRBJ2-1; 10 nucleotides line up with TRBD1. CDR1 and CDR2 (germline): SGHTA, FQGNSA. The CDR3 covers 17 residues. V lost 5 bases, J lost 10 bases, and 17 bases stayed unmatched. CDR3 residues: CASSLSGQGGYSYEQFF. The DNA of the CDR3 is TGTGCCAGCAGCCTCTCAGGACAGGGGGGTTACTCCTACGAGCAGTTCTTC.

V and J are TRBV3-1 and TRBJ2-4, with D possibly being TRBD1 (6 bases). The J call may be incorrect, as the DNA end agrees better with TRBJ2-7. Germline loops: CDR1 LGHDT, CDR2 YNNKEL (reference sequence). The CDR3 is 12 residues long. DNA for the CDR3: TGTGCCAGCGGGACATGGGCGGACGAGCAGTACTTC. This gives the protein CASGTWADEQYF.

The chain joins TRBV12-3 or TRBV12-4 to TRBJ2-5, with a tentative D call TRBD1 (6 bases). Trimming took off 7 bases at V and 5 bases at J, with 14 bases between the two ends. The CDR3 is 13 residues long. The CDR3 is CASNRYREETQYF. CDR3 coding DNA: TGTGCCAGCAATAGATACAGGGAGGAGACCCAGTACTTC.

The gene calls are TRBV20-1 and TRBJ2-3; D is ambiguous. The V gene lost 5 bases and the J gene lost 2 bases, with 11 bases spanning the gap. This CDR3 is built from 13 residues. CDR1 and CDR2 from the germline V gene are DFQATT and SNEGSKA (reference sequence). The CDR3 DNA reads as TGCAGTGCTCTTCCCGGGTCCACAGATACGCAGTATTTT. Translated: CSALPGSTDTQYF.

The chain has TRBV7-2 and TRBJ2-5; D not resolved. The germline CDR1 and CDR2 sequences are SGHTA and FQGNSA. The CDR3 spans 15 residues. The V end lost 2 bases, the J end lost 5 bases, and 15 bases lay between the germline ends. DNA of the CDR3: TGTGCCAGCAGCTTATGGGGTTCAGGTTGGGAGACCCAGTACTTC. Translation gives CASSLWGSGWETQYF.

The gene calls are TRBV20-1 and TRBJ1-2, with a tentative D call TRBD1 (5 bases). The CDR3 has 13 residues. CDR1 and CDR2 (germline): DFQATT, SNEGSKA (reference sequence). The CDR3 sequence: CRADMEGSYGYTF. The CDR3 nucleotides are TGCAGGGCGGACATGGAGGGTAGCTATGGCTACACCTTC.

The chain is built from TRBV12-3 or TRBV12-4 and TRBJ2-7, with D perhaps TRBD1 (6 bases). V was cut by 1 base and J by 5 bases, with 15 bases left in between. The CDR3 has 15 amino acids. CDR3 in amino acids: CASSLVQGIVDEQYF. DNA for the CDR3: TGTGCCAGCAGTTTAGTGCAGGGGATTGTCGACGAGCAGTACTTC.

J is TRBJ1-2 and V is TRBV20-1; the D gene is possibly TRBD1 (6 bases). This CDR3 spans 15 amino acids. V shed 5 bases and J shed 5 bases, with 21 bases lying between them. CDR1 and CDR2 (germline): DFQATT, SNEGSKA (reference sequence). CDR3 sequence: CSAPLQPGQNYGYTF. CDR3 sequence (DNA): TGCAGTGCTCCCCTCCAGCCCGGACAGAATTATGGCTACACCTTC.

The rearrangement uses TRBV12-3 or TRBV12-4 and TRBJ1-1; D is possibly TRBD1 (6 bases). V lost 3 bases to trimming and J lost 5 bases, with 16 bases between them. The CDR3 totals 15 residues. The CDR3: CASSFNAGAVTEAFF. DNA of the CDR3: TGTGCCAGCAGTTTTAACGCAGGGGCGGTGACTGAAGCTTTCTTT.

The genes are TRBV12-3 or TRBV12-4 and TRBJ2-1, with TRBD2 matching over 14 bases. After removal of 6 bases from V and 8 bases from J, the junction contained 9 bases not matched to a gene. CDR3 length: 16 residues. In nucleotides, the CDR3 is TGTGCCAGCAGAAAGACCGGGACTAGCGGGGGACATGAGCAGTTCTTC. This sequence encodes CASRKTGTSGGHEQFF.

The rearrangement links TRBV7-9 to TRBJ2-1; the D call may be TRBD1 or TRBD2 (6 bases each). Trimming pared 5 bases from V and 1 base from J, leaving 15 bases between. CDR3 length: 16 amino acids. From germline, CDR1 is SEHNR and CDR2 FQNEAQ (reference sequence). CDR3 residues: CASSGKGGTSYNEQFF. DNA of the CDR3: TGTGCCAGCAGCGGTAAAGGGGGGACATCCTACAATGAGCAGTTCTTC.